This section outlines one T cell receptor beta chain sequence together with its context. Sequenced by immunoSEQ multiplex PCR; TCRdb stores in-frame clones only, minus some. The sample holds fewer than 450,000 clones, approximately 89% seen once. The sample is drawn from a study of blood T cell repertoires in COVID-19. Study background: Specimens from acute and convalescent COVID-19 originated in the United States, Italy and Spain. T cells, B-cell-depleted T cells, or PBMCs supplied cDNA or gDNA.

This TCR derives from a woman between 45 and 60 years old with COVID-19, enrolled during active disease. Sequencing input: peripheral blood.

The CDR3 loop is CASSWGLGKNQPQHF. The CDR3 nucleotides are TGCGCCAGCAGCTGGGGACTCGGGAAAAATCAGCCCCAGCATTTT. The chain uses TRBV4-1 and TRBJ1-5; TRBD1 might be the D (5 bases). The CDR3 spans 15 residues. Germline lookup yields CDR1 MGHRA and CDR2 YSYEKL. V was clipped by 5 bases and J by 4 bases, with 15 bases between them.